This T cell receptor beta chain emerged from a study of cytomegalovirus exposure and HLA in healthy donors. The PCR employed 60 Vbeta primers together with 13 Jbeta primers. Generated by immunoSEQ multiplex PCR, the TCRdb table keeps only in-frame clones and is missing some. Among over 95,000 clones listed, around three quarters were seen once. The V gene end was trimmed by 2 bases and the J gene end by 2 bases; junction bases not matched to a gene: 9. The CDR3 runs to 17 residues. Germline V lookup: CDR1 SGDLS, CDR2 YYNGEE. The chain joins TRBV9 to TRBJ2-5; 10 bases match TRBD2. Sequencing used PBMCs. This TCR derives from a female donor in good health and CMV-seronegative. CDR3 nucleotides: TGTGCCAGCAGCGTCACTAGCGGGGCGGCGGGACAAGAGACCCAGTACTTC. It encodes CASSVTSGAAGQETQYF.